A selection of T cell receptor beta chains follows, all from one sample in a study of T cells in Graves' hyperthyroidism and ophthalmopathy. TCRdb used MiXCR to reprocess the multiplex PCR reads, holding one entry per CDR3 protein. In the table there are about 520,000 distinct CDR3 sequences, approximately 25% of which are singletons. What was sequenced was blood. Every receptor here comes from a woman aged 25-40 years with Graves' ophthalmopathy. Both conserved end residues are part of each CDR3. The D gene is left open where the match is weak. For some rows the clone size is stated as once, few or many, or as a class when expanded; others skip it.

d_call clone_size j_call v_call cdr3_nt cdr3_aa
TRBD2 many TRBJ2-7 TRBV20-1 TGCAGTGCTAGGGAGGCGACTAGCGGGGAATACGAGCAGTACTTC CSAREATSGEYEQYF
TRBD1 many TRBJ2-7 TRBV12-3/TRBV12-4 TGTGCCAGCAGTTCAGGGGGTCACGAGCAGTACTTC CASSSGGHEQYF
- - TRBJ2-7 TRBV6-2/TRBV6-3 TGTGCCACCCGGCCGGTCCGACCCTACGAGCAGTACTTC CATRPVRPYEQYF
- many TRBJ2-2 TRBV6-2/TRBV6-3 TGTGCCAGCAGGATTGAAACCGGGGAGCTGTTTTTT CASRIETGELFF
- many TRBJ1-1 TRBV27 TGTGCCAGCAGTTCAACCGGTGTGGGGAACACTGAAGCTTTCTTT CASSSTGVGNTEAFF
- few TRBJ1-5 TRBV2 TGTGCCAGCAGTGGACAGATAGGCAATCAGCCCCAGCATTTT CASSGQIGNQPQHF
- - TRBJ1-4 TRBV11-1 TGTGCCAGCAGCTTAGTTCGGATTGGGCTCGGGGAAAAACTGTTTTTT CASSLVRIGLGEKLFF
- many TRBJ1-1 TRBV27 TGTGCCAGCAGTTTATCGGCAGGGACGAGGGCTTTCTTT CASSLSAGTRAFF
TRBD1 many TRBJ2-7 TRBV4-3 TGCGCCAGCAGCCAAAGCGGACAGGGGACGCGATTGACCTACGAGCAGTACTTC CASSQSGQGTRLTYEQYF
TRBD1 many TRBJ1-2 TRBV6-5 TGTGCCAGCAGTTCGGGACAGGGAATATATGGCTACACCTTC CASSSGQGIYGYTF
TRBD1 many TRBJ1-1 TRBV30 TGTGCCTGGAGTGGACAGGGACATACTGAAGCTTTCTTT CAWSGQGHTEAFF
- many TRBJ1-1 TRBV18 TGTGCCAGCTCACCGGCCGGGACGGCCAATAGACTGGCTTTCTTT CASSPAGTANRLAFF
- many TRBJ1-5 TRBV6-1 TGTGCCAGCAGTGAAACTACCCTTGCTTGGGGCGTCGTTGGGCAGCCCCAGCATTTT CASSETTLAWGVVGQPQHF
TRBD1 - TRBJ2-5 TRBV12-3/TRBV12-4 TGTGCCAGCAGCTTATGGGACAGGCAAGAGACCCAGTACTTC CASSLWDRQETQYF
- - TRBJ1-5 TRBV19 TGTGCCAGTAGCCTCCTGGTAACGGGAGATCAGCCCCAGCATTTT CASSLLVTGDQPQHF
- - TRBJ2-2 TRBV27 TGTGCCAGCAGTTTATACCAAAACATAGACACCGGGGAGCTGTTTTTT CASSLYQNIDTGELFF
TRBD2 many TRBJ2-5 TRBV7-2 TGTGCCAGCAGCTTAGGACTAGCGCAGGGAGAGACCCAGTACTTC CASSLGLAQGETQYF
- - TRBJ1-5 TRBV5-4 TGTGCCAGCAGCTTGGGAGGACAACAGGGTGCTGGTCAGCCCCAGCATTTT CASSLGGQQGAGQPQHF
- few TRBJ2-2 TRBV27 TGTGCCAGCAGTTTTGCAGGGTACACCGGGGAGCTGTTTTTT CASSFAGYTGELFF
- few TRBJ2-2 TRBV5-1 TGCGCCAGCAGCTTGGAGCTCGGGGGCCCCGGGGAGCTGTTTTTT CASSLELGGPGELFF
- many TRBJ1-5 TRBV19 TGTGCCAGTAGTATTGCGAGCAATCAGCCCCAGCATTTT CASSIASNQPQHF
- many TRBJ1-5 TRBV24-1 TGTGCCACCAGTGACACCAATCAGCCCCAGCATTTT CATSDTNQPQHF
- - TRBJ1-5 TRBV2 TGTGCCAGCAGTTTCGACAGTTTGGGCAATCAGCCCCAGCATTTT CASSFDSLGNQPQHF
TRBD1 many TRBJ2-7 TRBV18 TGTGCCAGCTCCCCCGCAAGAGGGACAGTTCCCTACGAGCAGTACTTC CASSPARGTVPYEQYF
- many TRBJ2-7 TRBV9 TGTGCCAGCAGCGTAAATCTGCAGGGGGGTGACGAGCAGTACTTC CASSVNLQGGDEQYF
- - TRBJ1-2 TRBV6-2/TRBV6-3 TGTGCCAGCAGACGACCCCCAGGGTATGGCTACACCTTC CASRRPPGYGYTF
- many TRBJ2-7 TRBV6-2/TRBV6-3 TGTGCCAGCAGTGGGACGGGCGCTAGTAGGCCCCACGAGCAGTACTTC CASSGTGASRPHEQYF
TRBD2 few TRBJ2-7 TRBV12-3/TRBV12-4 TGTGCCAGCAGAACTAGCGGGGGGATCTACGAGCAGTACTTC CASRTSGGIYEQYF
- many TRBJ2-7 TRBV5-1 TGCGCCAGCAGCTTGGCAGACTCATACTACGAGCAGTACTTC CASSLADSYYEQYF
- few TRBJ2-5 TRBV12-3/TRBV12-4 TGTGCCAGCAGCAGTTCCTTTCAGACCCAGTACTTC CASSSSFQTQYF
- - TRBJ1-6 TRBV7-2 TGTGCCAGCAGCCGCCTACAGGGACTAGGGAGGCCCCTCCACTTT CASSRLQGLGRPLHF
- - TRBJ1-6 TRBV5-1 TGCGCCAGCAGACCAGGACCCACGGGCTCTCCACCCCTCCACTTT CASRPGPTGSPPLHF
- many TRBJ1-1 TRBV11-1 TGTGCCAGCAGCGGACGAGGCGATTTGATGGGCTTTACTGAAGCTTTCTTT CASSGRGDLMGFTEAFF
- - TRBJ1-5 TRBV6-5 TGTGCCAGCAGTTACTCGCTAGCACAGGGCCTAAAGGCCCAGCATTTT CASSYSLAQGLKAQHF
- - TRBJ2-2 TRBV6-2/TRBV6-3 TGTGCCAGCAGTTCGGACGGGGGAGTTGGTACCTTCACCGGGGAGCTGTTTTTT CASSSDGGVGTFTGELFF
TRBD2 few TRBJ2-1 TRBV6-2/TRBV6-3 TGTGCCAGCAGCTCACGGACTAGCCCAATACATACTGAGCAGTTCTTC CASSSRTSPIHTEQFF
- few TRBJ1-2 TRBV2 TGTGCCAGCAGTCCGGGACCTCGCTATGGCTACACCTTC CASSPGPRYGYTF